Listed here are 7 T cell receptor beta chains from one sample, sequenced in a study of blood T cell repertoires in COVID-19. This table comes from immunoSEQ multiplex PCR, and its TCRdb copy is limited to in-frame clones, with some not included. The sample yields some 82,000 clones, 90% to 95% seen once. The sequencing sample was made of peripheral blood. Every receptor here comes from a woman in her fifties or sixties in a cohort sampled during active COVID-19.

The J gene is TRBJ2-1, the V gene TRBV7-9, with D perhaps matching TRBD2 (6 bases). This CDR3 has 14 residues. Per germline, CDR1 SEHNR and CDR2 FQNEAQ (reference sequence). The V gene lost 4 bases and the J gene lost 9 bases, with 16 bases spanning the gap. CDR3 amino acids: CASSSKTGVSEQFF. Written as DNA, the CDR3 is TGTGCCAGCAGCTCTAAGACGGGGGTGAGTGAGCAGTTCTTC.

The chain couples TRBV30 to TRBJ2-7, with D possibly matching TRBD1 (6 bases). The CDR3 is 13 amino acids. With 3 bases removed from V and 5 bases from J, the gap between germline ends came to 14 bases. The germline CDR1 and CDR2 sequences are GTSNPN and SVGIG (reference sequence). The CDR3 DNA is TGTGCCTGGAGACCTACAGGGTCCGACGAGCAGTACTTC. Translating it yields CAWRPTGSDEQYF.

The chain is built from TRBV10-3 and TRBJ1-5, with D perhaps matching TRBD1 (6 bases). This CDR3 is 14 amino acids long. The V end was cut by 11 bases, the J end by 4 bases, with 18 bases between. Per the germline V gene, CDR1 is ENHRY and CDR2 is SYGVKD. CDR3 residues: CAAGSGHQNQPQHF. CDR3 sequence (DNA): TGTGCCGCTGGCTCGGGACACCAAAATCAGCCCCAGCATTTT.

The chain links TRBV15 to TRBJ1-2; 10 bases align to TRBD1. Germline V gives CDR1 LNHNV, CDR2 YYDKDF (reference sequence). The CDR3 runs to 14 residues. V shed 3 bases and J 5 bases; nucleotides not matched to a gene: 3. CDR3 sequence reads: CATSRDRGLYGYTF. The CDR3 coding sequence is TGTGCCACCAGCAGGGACAGGGGGTTATATGGCTACACCTTC.

This clone was seen just once. The CDR3 nucleotides read TGTGCCAGCAGTGAAGACGACAGTATCTATGGCTACACCTTC. Translated, it gives CASSEDDSIYGYTF. The J gene is TRBJ1-2, the V gene TRBV2, with D maybe TRBD1 (5 bases). Between the trimmed V and J ends, which lost 1 base and 4 bases, there was a span of 10 bases. The CDR3 runs 14 residues. The germline gives CDR1 SNHLY, CDR2 FYNNEI.

The V and J genes are TRBV3-1 (or the pseudogene TRBV3-2) and TRBJ1-3, with D unclear. With 4 bases removed from V and 1 base from J, the gap between germline ends came to 11 bases. The CDR3 has 15 residues. The germline V gene encodes CDR1 LGHDT and CDR2 YNNKEL (reference sequence). CDR3 nucleotides: TGTGCCAGCAGCCCCATCCGGGATTCTGGAAACACCATATATTTT. Encoded protein: CASSPIRDSGNTIYF.

The gene calls are TRBV7-3 and TRBJ1-6; the D is unclear. From germline, CDR1 is SGHTA and CDR2 FQGTGA. V gave up 2 bases and J gave up 8 bases, with 10 bases separating them. This CDR3 is built from 14 residues. CDR3 sequence reads: CASSLLGSDSPLHF. CDR3 coding DNA: TGTGCCAGCAGCTTACTAGGGAGCGATTCACCCCTCCACTTT.